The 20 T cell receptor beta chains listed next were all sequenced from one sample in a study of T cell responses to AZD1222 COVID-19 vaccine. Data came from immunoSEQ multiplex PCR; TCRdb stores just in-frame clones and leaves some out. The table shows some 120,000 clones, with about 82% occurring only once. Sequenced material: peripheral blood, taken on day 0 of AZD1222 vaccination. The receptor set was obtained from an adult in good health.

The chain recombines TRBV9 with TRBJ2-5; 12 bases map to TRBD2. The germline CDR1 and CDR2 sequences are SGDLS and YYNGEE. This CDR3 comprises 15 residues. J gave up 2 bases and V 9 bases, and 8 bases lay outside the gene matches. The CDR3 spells CANTPLAGGQETQYF. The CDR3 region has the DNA TGTGCCAACACCCCTCTAGCGGGGGGGCAAGAGACCCAGTACTTC. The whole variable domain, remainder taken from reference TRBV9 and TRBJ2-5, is DSGVTQTPKHLITATGQRVTLRCSPRSGDLSVYWYQQSLDQGLQFLIQYYNGEERAKGNILERFSAQQFPDLHSELNLSSLELGDSALYFCANTPLAGGQETQYFGPGTRLLVL.

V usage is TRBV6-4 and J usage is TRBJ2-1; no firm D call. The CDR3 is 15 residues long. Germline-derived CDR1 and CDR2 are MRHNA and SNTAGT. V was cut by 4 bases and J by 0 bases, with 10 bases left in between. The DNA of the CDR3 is TGTGCCAGCAGTGTCGGCCCCAGCTCCTACAATGAGCAGTTCTTC. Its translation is CASSVGPSSYNEQFF.

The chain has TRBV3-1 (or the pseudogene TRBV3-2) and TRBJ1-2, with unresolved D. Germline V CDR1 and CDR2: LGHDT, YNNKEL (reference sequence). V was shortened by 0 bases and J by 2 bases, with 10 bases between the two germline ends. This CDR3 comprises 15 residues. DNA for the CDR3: TGTGCCAGCAGCCAAGATCGATACTTAAACTATGGCTACACCTTC. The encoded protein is CASSQDRYLNYGYTF.

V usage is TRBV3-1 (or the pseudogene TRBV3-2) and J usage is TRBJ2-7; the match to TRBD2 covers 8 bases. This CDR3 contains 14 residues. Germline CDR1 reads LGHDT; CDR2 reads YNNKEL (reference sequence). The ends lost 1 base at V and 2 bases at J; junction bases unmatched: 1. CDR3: CASSQAGGAYEQYF. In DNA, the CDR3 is TGTGCCAGCAGCCAAGCGGGAGGGGCCTACGAGCAGTACTTC.

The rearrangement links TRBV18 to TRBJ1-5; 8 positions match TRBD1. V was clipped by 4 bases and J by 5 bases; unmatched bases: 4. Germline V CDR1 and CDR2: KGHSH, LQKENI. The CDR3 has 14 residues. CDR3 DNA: TGTGCCAGCTCACGGACAGGGTTTGATCAGCCCCAGCATTTT. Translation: CASSRTGFDQPQHF.

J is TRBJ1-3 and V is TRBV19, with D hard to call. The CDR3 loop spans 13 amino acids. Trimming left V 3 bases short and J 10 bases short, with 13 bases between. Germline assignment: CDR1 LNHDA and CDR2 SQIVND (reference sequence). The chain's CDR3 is CASSIGPGNTIYF. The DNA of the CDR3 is TGTGCCAGTAGTATCGGGCCCGGGAATACCATATATTTT.

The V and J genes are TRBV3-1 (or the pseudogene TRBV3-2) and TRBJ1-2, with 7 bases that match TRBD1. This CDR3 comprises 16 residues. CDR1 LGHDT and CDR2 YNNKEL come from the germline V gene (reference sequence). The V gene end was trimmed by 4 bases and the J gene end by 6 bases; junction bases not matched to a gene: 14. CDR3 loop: CASSLSRGLGGHGYTF. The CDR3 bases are TGTGCCAGCAGCCTGTCAAGGGGGCTGGGGGGTCATGGCTACACCTTC.

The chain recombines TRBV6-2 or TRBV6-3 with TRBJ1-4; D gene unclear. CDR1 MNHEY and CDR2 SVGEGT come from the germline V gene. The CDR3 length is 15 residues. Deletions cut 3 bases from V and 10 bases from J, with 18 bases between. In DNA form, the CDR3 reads TGTGCCAGCAGTTATTTACCGGAAGGAAGTGGAAAACTGTTTTTT. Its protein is CASSYLPEGSGKLFF.

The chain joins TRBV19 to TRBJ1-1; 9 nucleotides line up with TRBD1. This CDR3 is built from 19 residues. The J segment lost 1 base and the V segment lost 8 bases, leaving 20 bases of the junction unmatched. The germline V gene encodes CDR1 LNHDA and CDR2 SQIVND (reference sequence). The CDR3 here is CASPPVLGTGHSSNTEAFF. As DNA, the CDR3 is TGTGCCAGTCCCCCTGTCCTGGGGACAGGGCACTCTTCGAACACTGAAGCTTTCTTT.

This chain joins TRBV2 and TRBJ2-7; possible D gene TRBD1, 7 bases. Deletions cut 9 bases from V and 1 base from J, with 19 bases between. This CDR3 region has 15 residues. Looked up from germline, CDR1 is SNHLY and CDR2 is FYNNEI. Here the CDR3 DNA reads TGTGCCAGTACGGGGGAGACAGGGAGATCCTACGAGCAGTACTTC. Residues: CASTGETGRSYEQYF.

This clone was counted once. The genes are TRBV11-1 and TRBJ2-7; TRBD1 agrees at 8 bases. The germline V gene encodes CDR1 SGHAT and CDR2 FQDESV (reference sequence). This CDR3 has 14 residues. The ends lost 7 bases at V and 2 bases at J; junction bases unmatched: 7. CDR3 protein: CASTYTTGAYEQYF. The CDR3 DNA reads TGTGCCAGCACCTATACGACAGGGGCCTACGAGCAGTACTTC.

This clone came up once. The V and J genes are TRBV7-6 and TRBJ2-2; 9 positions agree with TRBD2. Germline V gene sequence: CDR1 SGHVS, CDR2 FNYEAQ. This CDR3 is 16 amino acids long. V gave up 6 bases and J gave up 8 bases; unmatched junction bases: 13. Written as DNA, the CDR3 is TGTGCCAGCAGAAAGGTAGCGGGGGACACCATTGGGGAGCTGTTTTTT. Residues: CASRKVAGDTIGELFF. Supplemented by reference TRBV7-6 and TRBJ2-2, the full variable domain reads GAGVSQSPRYKVTKRGQDVALRCDPISGHVSLYWYRQALGQGPEFLTYFNYEAQQDKSGLPNDRFSAERPEGSISTLTIQRTEQRDSAMYRCASRKVAGDTIGELFFGEGSRLTVL.

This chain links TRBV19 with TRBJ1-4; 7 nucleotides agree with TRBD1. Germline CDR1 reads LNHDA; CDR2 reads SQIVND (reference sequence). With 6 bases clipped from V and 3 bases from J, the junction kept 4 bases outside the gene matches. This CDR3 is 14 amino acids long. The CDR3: CASRDRAANEKLFF. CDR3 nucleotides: TGTGCCAGTAGAGACAGGGCTGCTAATGAAAAACTGTTTTTT. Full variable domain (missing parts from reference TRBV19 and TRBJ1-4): DGGITQSPKYLFRKEGQNVTLSCEQNLNHDAMYWYRQDPGQGLRLIYYSQIVNDFQKGDIAEGYSVSREKKESFPLTVTSAQKNPTAFYLCASRDRAANEKLFFGSGTQLSVL.

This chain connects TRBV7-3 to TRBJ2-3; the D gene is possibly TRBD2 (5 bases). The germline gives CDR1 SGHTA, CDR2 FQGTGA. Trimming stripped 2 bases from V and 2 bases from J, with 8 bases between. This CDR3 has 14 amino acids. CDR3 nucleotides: TGTGCCAGCAGCTTACTAGCAAACACAGATACGCAGTATTTT. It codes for CASSLLANTDTQYF.

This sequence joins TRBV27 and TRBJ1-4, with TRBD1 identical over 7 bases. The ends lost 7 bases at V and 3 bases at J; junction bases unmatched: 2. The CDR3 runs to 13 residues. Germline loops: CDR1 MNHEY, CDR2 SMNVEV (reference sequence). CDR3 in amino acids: CASTTGPNEKLFF. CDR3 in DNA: TGTGCCAGCACGACAGGGCCTAATGAAAAACTGTTTTTT.

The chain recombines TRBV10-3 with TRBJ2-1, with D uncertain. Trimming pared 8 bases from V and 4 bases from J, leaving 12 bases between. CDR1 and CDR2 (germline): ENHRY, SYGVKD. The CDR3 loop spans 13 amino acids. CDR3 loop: CAISRTQYNEQFF. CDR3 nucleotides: TGTGCCATCTCCCGGACCCAATACAATGAGCAGTTCTTC.

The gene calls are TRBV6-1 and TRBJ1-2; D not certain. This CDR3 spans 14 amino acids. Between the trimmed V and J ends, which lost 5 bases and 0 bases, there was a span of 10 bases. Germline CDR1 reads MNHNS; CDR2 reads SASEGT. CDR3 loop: CASSLTFSNYGYTF. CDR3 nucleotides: TGTGCCAGCAGTTTGACGTTTTCTAACTATGGCTACACCTTC.

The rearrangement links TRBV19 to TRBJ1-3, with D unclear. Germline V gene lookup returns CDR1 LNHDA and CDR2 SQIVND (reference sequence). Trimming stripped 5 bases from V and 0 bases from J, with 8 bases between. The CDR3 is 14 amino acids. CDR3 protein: CASSPVVSGNTIYF. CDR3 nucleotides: TGTGCCAGTAGTCCCGTGGTCTCTGGAAACACCATATATTTT.

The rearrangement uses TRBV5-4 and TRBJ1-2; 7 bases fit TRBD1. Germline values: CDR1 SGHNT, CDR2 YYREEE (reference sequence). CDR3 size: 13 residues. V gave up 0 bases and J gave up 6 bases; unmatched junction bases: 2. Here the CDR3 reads CASSLATGDGYTF. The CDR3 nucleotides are TGTGCCAGCAGCTTGGCAACAGGGGATGGCTACACCTTC.

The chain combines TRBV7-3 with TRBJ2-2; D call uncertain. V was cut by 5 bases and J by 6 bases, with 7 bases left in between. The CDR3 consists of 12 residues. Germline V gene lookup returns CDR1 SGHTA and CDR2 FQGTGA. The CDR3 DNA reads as TGTGCCAGCAGCAGGGTCCCCGGGGAGCTGTTTTTT. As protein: CASSRVPGELFF.